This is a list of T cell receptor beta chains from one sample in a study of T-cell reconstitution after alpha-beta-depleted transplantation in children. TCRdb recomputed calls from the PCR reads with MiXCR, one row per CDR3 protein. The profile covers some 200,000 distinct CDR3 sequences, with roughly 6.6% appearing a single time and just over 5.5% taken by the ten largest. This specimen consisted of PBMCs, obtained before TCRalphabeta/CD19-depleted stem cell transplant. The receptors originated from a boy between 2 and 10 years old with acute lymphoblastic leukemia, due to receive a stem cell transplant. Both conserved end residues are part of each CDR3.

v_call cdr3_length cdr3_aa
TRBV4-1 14 CASSQEEVVAEAFF
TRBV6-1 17 CASMGPWGEGSSYEQYF
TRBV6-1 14 CASRPRDRTDTQYF
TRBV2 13 CASIPADSYEQYF
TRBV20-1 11 CSARVLWEAFF
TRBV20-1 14 CSAHPEGGYNEQFF
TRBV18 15 CASSPGGGGSGEAFF
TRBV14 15 CASSQEPRTEGAQHF
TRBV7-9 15 CASSLAGTGNYEQYF
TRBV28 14 CASSPGPSNSPLHF
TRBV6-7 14 CASSLAGPDQPQHF
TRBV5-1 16 CASSLERGITSYEQYF
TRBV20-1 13 CSAWKLGQLEEDF
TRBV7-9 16 CASSSTRTIDRNTIYF
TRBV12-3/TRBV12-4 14 CASSPLAGNTEAFF
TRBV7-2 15 CASSLRGRGPDTQYF
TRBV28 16 CASSLSPRDSSYEQYF
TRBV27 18 CASSLVARGTGKTGELFF
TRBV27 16 CASSGRTSHAHNEQFF
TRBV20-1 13 CSALAGANYEQYF
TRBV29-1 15 CSSDHRDRGKNEQFF
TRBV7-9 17 CASSLATGNWANTEAFF
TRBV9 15 CASSVAGTGEYEQYF
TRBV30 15 CAWSGLLGIGDTQYF
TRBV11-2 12 CASSLRPGEQFF
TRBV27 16 CASREGSSSNTGELFF
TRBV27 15 CASRSLGLAGDTQYF
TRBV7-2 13 CASIRGLNTEAFF
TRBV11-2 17 CASSPTHPRGANYGYTF
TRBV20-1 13 CSAGGRATNEQYF
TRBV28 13 CASSQGLLGEQYF
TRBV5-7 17 CASRERRQARSTGELFF
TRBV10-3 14 CAISWTGENTEAFF
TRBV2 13 CASGGRVINEQFF
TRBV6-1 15 CASSEIGSTNSPLHF